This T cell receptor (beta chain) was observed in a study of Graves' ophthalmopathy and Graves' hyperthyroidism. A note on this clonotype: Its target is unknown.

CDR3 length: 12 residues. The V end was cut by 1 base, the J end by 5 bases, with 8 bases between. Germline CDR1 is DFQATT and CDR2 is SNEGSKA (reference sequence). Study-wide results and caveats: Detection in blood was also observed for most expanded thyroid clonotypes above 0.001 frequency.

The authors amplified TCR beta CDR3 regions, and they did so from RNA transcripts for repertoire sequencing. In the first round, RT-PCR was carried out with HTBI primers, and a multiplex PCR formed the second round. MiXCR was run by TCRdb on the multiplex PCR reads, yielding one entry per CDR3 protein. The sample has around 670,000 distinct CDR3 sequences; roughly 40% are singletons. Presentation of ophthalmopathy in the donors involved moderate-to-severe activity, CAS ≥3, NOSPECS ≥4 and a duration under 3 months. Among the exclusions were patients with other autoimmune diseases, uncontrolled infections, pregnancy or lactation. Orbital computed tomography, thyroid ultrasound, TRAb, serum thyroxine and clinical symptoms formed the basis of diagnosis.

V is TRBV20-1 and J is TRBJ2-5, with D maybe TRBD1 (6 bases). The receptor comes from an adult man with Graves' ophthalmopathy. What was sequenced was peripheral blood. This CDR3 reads CSARGQAETQYF. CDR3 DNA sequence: TGCAGTGCTAGAGGACAGGCGGAGACCCAGTACTTC.